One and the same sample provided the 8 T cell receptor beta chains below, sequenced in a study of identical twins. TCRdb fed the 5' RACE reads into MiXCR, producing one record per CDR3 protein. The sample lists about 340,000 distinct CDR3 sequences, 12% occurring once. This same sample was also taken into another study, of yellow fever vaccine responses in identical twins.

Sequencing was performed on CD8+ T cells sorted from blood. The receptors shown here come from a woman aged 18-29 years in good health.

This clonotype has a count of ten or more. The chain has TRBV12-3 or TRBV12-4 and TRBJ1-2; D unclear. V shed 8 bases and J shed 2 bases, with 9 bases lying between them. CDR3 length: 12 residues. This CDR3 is CASARANYGYTF. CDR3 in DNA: TGTGCCAGCGCTCGGGCCAACTATGGCTACACCTTC.

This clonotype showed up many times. The CDR3 nucleotides are TGTGCCAGTTACTCTAGCAGCTACGAGCAGTACTTC. Protein sequence: CASYSSSYEQYF. This chain links TRBV27 with TRBJ2-7, with D possibly being TRBD2 (5 bases). The CDR3 has 12 residues. CDR1 and CDR2 (germline): MNHEY, SMNVEV (reference sequence). Trimming removed 9 bases at V and 3 bases at J, with 12 bases between.

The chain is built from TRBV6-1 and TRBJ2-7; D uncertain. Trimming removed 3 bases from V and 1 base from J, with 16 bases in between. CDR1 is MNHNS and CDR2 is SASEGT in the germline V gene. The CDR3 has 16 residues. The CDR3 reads CASSDGVPLGSYEQYF. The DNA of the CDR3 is TGTGCCAGCAGTGACGGTGTCCCATTGGGGTCCTACGAGCAGTACTTC.

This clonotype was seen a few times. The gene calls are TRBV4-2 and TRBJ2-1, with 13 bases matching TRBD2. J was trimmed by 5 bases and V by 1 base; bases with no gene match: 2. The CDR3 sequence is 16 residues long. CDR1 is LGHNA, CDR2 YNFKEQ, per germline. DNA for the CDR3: TGTGCCAGCAGCCAAGGGGGACTAGCGGGGAACAATGAGCAGTTCTTC. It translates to CASSQGGLAGNNEQFF.

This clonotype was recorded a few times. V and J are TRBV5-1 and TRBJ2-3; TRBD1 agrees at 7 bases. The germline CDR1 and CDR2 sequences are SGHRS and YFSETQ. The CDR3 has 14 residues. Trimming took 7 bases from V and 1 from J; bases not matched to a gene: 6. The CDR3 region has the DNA TGCGCCAGCCACCCGGGGACAGGCACAGATACGCAGTATTTT. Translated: CASHPGTGTDTQYF.

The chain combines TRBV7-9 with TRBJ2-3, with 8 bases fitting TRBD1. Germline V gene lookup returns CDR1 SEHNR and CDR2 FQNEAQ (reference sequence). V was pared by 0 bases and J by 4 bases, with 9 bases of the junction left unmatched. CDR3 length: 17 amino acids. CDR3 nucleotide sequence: TGTGCCAGCAGCTTAGCAGCCGGGACAGGATTTCCAGATACGCAGTATTTT. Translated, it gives CASSLAAGTGFPDTQYF.

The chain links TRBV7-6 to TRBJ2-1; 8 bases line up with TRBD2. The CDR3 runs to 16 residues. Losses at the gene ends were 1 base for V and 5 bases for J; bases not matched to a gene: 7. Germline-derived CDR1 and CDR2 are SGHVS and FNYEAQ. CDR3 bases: TGTGCCAGCAGCTTAGTGGGGGTAGCGGGGAACAATGAGCAGTTCTTC. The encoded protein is CASSLVGVAGNNEQFF.

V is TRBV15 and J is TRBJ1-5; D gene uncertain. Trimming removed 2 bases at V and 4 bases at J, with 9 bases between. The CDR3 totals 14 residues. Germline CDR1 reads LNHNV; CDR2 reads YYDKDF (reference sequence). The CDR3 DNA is TGTGCCACCAGCAGAACTACGGGGAATCAGCCCCAGCATTTT. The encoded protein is CATSRTTGNQPQHF. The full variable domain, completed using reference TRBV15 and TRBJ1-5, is DAMVIQNPRYQVTQFGKPVTLSCSQTLNHNVMYWYQQKSSQAPKLLFHYYDKDFNNEADTPDNFQSRRPNTSFCFLDIRSPGLGDTAMYLCATSRTTGNQPQHFGDGTRLSIL.